A single sample gave rise to the 10 T cell receptor beta chains below, sequenced in a study of T cell changes during pregnancy in multiple sclerosis. The protocol was immunoSEQ multiplex PCR, while the TCRdb copy is restricted to in-frame clones and leaves out a portion. The table has tens of thousands of clones, 85% to 95% seen once; the top ten hold approximately 0.72%. Sequencing used CD4+ T cells from peripheral blood mononuclear cells, obtained in the third trimester of pregnancy. The origin of the receptors is a female donor with multiple sclerosis, enrolled in a pregnancy study.

This chain connects TRBV12-5 to TRBJ2-3, with a weak D call TRBD2 (5 bases). This CDR3 contains 16 residues. The germline gives CDR1 LGHNT, CDR2 FRNRAP. Trimming left V 1 base short and J 0 bases short, with 11 bases between. The CDR3 is CASGLGAEPSTDTQYF. CDR3 DNA sequence: TGTGCTAGTGGTTTGGGAGCGGAACCTAGCACAGATACGCAGTATTTT.

The rearrangement uses TRBV6-1 and TRBJ2-3; no definite D call. This CDR3 has 13 residues. In germline, CDR1 is MNHNS, CDR2 SASEGT. V was pared by 0 bases and J by 6 bases, with 7 bases between. CDR3 sequence: CASSEASVDTQYF. Here the CDR3 DNA reads TGTGCCAGCAGTGAAGCTTCGGTGGATACGCAGTATTTT.

The CDR3 is CATGGDRNYNEQFF. The CDR3 nucleotides are TGTGCCACCGGAGGGGACAGGAATTACAATGAGCAGTTCTTC. V is TRBV28 and J is TRBJ2-1; TRBD1 matches 8 bases. Germline V gene data show CDR1 as MDHEN and CDR2 as SYDVKM. J lost 4 bases, V lost 10 bases, and 9 bases had no gene match. The length of the CDR3 is 14 residues.

V is TRBV6-6 and J is TRBJ1-2, with a tentative D call TRBD1 (6 bases). Germline values: CDR1 MNHNY, CDR2 SVGAGI (reference sequence). CDR3 length equals 14 residues. V was trimmed by 6 bases and J by 6 bases, leaving 17 bases between them. The CDR3 DNA follows: TGTGCCAGCAGCTACGGGGACCGGACAGATGGCTACACCTTC. Translation: CASSYGDRTDGYTF.

The gene calls are TRBV29-1 and TRBJ2-1; 9 bases are shared with TRBD2. Germline values: CDR1 SQVTM, CDR2 ANQGSEA. V dropped 4 bases and J dropped 4; count of bases not matched to a gene: 11. The CDR3 extends over 16 amino acids. CDR3 nucleotide sequence: TGCAGCGTTGCCCTCGGCGGACTAGCGCTGTACAATGAGCAGTTCTTC. Its translation is CSVALGGLALYNEQFF.

V and J are TRBV9 and TRBJ2-7, with D perhaps matching TRBD1 (7 bases). The length of the CDR3 is 14 residues. Germline lookup yields CDR1 SGDLS and CDR2 YYNGEE. V lost 3 bases and J lost 7, with 17 bases in between. Here the CDR3 DNA reads TGTGCCAGCAGCGCCCACGAGGGGGCGGGGGAGCAGTACTTC. Encoded protein: CASSAHEGAGEQYF.

The chain has TRBV6-5 and TRBJ2-1, with D perhaps TRBD1 (5 bases). The ends were cut back, 5 bases at V and 5 bases at J, with 16 bases in the middle. Germline V CDR1 and CDR2: MNHEY, SVGAGI. CDR3 length: 15 residues. This chain's CDR3 is CASSLRPTVDNEQFF. CDR3 DNA: TGTGCCAGCAGTCTACGTCCGACAGTGGACAATGAGCAGTTCTTC.

The genes are TRBV5-1 and TRBJ2-1, with TRBD2 matching 10 bases. V lost 2 bases and J lost 12; bases outside the gene matches: 14. The CDR3 is made up of 16 amino acids. Germline assignment: CDR1 SGHRS and CDR2 YFSETQ. The CDR3 sequence: CASSLGLAALRGRQFF. DNA for the CDR3: TGCGCCAGCAGCTTAGGACTAGCGGCGCTCCGAGGGCGGCAGTTCTTC.

The chain joins TRBV7-6 to TRBJ2-5, with unresolved D. Germline values: CDR1 SGHVS, CDR2 FNYEAQ. CDR3 size: 17 residues. With 2 bases removed from V and 2 bases from J, the gap between germline ends came to 18 bases. The CDR3: CASSLSRPNAVQETQYF. In nucleotides, the CDR3 is TGTGCCAGCAGCTTATCGAGACCCAACGCGGTACAAGAGACCCAGTACTTC.

The chain is built from TRBV5-1 and TRBJ2-1, with D possibly TRBD2 on 5 matching bases. The germline V gene encodes CDR1 SGHRS and CDR2 YFSETQ. There are 13 residues in the CDR3. Trimming took 5 bases from V and 6 from J, leaving 12 bases between them. CDR3 sequence reads: CASRLAHINEQFF. In nucleotides, the CDR3 is TGCGCCAGCAGGCTAGCCCATATCAATGAGCAGTTCTTC.